Detailed here is one T cell receptor (beta chain). What it binds is unknown. The data belong to a study of CD8 T cells in ankylosing spondylitis. General study findings and limits: Disease-associated clones were reportedly significantly overrepresented in matched ankylosing spondylitis synovial fluid. The study identified a TCR beta motif of roughly eight highly homologous variants that appeared characteristic of ankylosing spondylitis blood. In peripheral blood, disease-linked CD8+ clones occurred at relatively low frequencies.

TCRdb redid the calling of the 5' RACE reads with MiXCR, one entry per CDR3 protein. Of under 950,000 distinct CDR3 sequences in the sample, under 20% were seen once. This CDR3 has 15 residues. Losses at the gene ends were 3 bases for V and 4 bases for J; bases not matched to a gene: 8. Per the germline V gene, CDR1 is MGHRA and CDR2 is YSYEKL. The chain uses TRBV4-1 and TRBJ2-5; 7 nucleotides agree with TRBD2. The TCR sequence derives from a male donor with ankylosing spondylitis. The source material was blood, either unsorted or a sorted T cell fraction (not recorded which). The CDR3 loop is CASSQRTRPPETQYF. The DNA of the CDR3 is TGCGCCAGCAGCCAGCGGACTAGACCCCCAGAGACCCAGTACTTC.